A single sample is the source of the 15 T cell receptor beta chains below, sequenced in a study of tumour-infiltrating T cells in Burkitt lymphoma. TCRdb keeps only in-frame clones here, not all; method: immunoSEQ multiplex PCR. This sample has some 13,000 clones, with 65% to 90% found just once. The specimen was tumor tissue. Source of these receptors: a human donor with diffuse large B-cell lymphoma.

Note on this clone: The junction departs from the called germline gene at one end, perhaps through a read error. The chain combines TRBV29-1 with TRBJ2-7; a possible D gene is TRBD2 (5 bases). Per the germline V gene, CDR1 is SQVTM and CDR2 is ANQGSEA. The CDR3 covers 13 residues. The DNA for the CDR3 is TGCAGCGTTGGGGTGTTGAGGACTTCGGAGCAGTATTTC. It yields the protein CSVGVLRTSEQYF.

The chain is built from TRBV7-9 and TRBJ2-7; D is unresolved. This CDR3 region has 12 residues. Germline values: CDR1 SEHNR, CDR2 FQNEAQ (reference sequence). Trimming pared 2 bases from V and 7 bases from J, leaving 9 bases between. The CDR3 loop reads CASSLTLSEQYF. The DNA of the CDR3 is TGTGCCAGCAGCTTAACTTTGTCAGAGCAGTACTTC.

This chain joins TRBV9 and TRBJ2-3; 9 bases map to TRBD2. The CDR3 has 14 amino acids. Trimming removed 4 bases from V and 1 base from J; junction bases left unmatched: 1. Germline CDR1 and CDR2: SGDLS and YYNGEE. The CDR3 sequence is CASSPSGGTDTQYF. The CDR3 nucleotides are TGTGCCAGCAGCCCTAGCGGGGGCACAGATACGCAGTATTTT.

This clone has just one count. The chain combines TRBV5-1 with TRBJ1-1; D not resolved. Trimming took off 1 base at V and 4 bases at J, with 8 bases between the two ends. The germline gives CDR1 SGHRS, CDR2 YFSETQ. This CDR3 has 13 residues. The CDR3, as DNA: TGCGCCAGCAGCTTGTTCTCGGGCACTGAAGCTTTCTTT. This codes for CASSLFSGTEAFF. The full variable domain, with the rest looked up from reference TRBV5-1 and TRBJ1-1, is KAGVTQTPRYLIKTRGQQVTLSCSPISGHRSVSWYQQTPGQGLQFLFEYFSETQRNKGNFPGRFSGRQFSNSRSEMNVSTLELGDSALYLCASSLFSGTEAFFGQGTRLTVV.

V gene TRBV5-1 combines with J gene TRBJ2-6; TRBD1 is a possible D gene (5 bases). This CDR3 is 15 amino acids long. Trimming left V 0 bases short and J 4 bases short, with 8 bases between. Germline lookup yields CDR1 SGHRS and CDR2 YFSETQ. The CDR3 DNA reads TGCGCCAGCAGCTTGGAAGGGGCCGGGGCCAACGTCCTGACTTTC. It yields the protein CASSLEGAGANVLTF.

This clone was seen a single time. The J gene is TRBJ2-7, the V gene TRBV10-3, with D perhaps TRBD1 (5 bases). Germline assignment: CDR1 ENHRY and CDR2 SYGVKD. V was trimmed by 7 bases and J by 6 bases, leaving 16 bases between them. This CDR3 is 13 amino acids long. CDR3 nucleotide sequence: TGTGCCATCATGGGCAGGGCTCCCCTCGAGCAGTACTTC. Translated: CAIMGRAPLEQYF.

This clone was found once. Here the CDR3 DNA reads TGTGCCATCAGTGAGTCGAGCGGGAGCACTGAAGCTTTCTTT. Amino acid sequence: CAISESSGSTEAFF. The chain carries TRBV10-3 and TRBJ1-1; D gene ambiguous. CDR1 is ENHRY, CDR2 SYGVKD, per germline. There are 14 residues in the CDR3. The ends were cut back, 0 bases at V and 4 bases at J, with 9 bases in the middle.

As concerns this clone: Germline is not matched at one junction end, which may reflect a read error. The CDR3 DNA reads as TGCGCCAGCAGCTTGGCGCCCCCGGGCATAAATTTT. This gives the protein CASSLAPPGINF. The chain recombines TRBV5-1 with TRBJ1-1; D not certain. From germline, CDR1 is SGHRS and CDR2 YFSETQ. The CDR3 loop spans 12 amino acids.

Only a few counts were recorded for this clone. The gene calls are TRBV5-6 and TRBJ1-1; D gene ambiguous. This CDR3 spans 13 amino acids. Per germline, CDR1 SGHDT and CDR2 YYEEEE. Trimming cost V 0 bases and J 4 bases, with 7 bases left between them. CDR3 in amino acids: CASSLGVATEAFF. The CDR3 DNA sequence: TGTGCCAGCAGCTTGGGAGTCGCCACTGAAGCTTTCTTT. The full variable domain, with the rest looked up from reference TRBV5-6 and TRBJ1-1, is DAGVTQSPTHLIKTRGQQVTLRCSPKSGHDTVSWYQQALGQGPQFIFQYYEEEERQRGNFPDRFSGHQFPNYSSELNVNALLLGDSALYLCASSLGVATEAFFGQGTRLTVV.

The table lists this clone with a count of one. The chain combines TRBV6-6 with TRBJ2-1; 9 bases map to TRBD1. Germline V lookup: CDR1 MNHNY, CDR2 SVGAGI (reference sequence). The V gene end was trimmed by 2 bases and the J gene end by 4 bases; junction bases not matched to a gene: 3. This CDR3 spans 15 amino acids. The CDR3 DNA is TGTGCCAGCAGTTACACAGGGACAGGGTACAATGAGCAGTTCTTC. This sequence encodes CASSYTGTGYNEQFF.

The rearrangement links TRBV5-1 to TRBJ1-4; D unresolved. Between the trimmed V and J ends, which lost 4 bases and 6 bases, there was a span of 16 bases. CDR1 and CDR2 from the germline V gene are SGHRS and YFSETQ. The length of the CDR3 is 15 residues. The CDR3 protein is CASSPRGPSHEKLFF. Written as DNA, the CDR3 is TGCGCCAGCAGCCCGAGAGGGCCAAGTCATGAAAAACTGTTTTTT.

CDR3 sequence: CTAGGVNTEAFF. DNA for the CDR3: TGCACTGCGGGGGGGGTGAACACTGAAGCTTTCTTT. V usage is TRBV29-1 and J usage is TRBJ1-1, with D perhaps matching TRBD1 (5 bases). The CDR3 covers 12 residues. Looked up from germline, CDR1 is SQVTM and CDR2 is ANQGSEA. Together with reference TRBV29-1 and TRBJ1-1, the CDR3 gives the full variable domain: SAVISQKPSRDICQRGTSLTIQCQVDSQVTMMFWYRQQPGQSLTLIATANQGSEATYESGFVIDKFPISRPNLTFSTLTVSNMSPEDSSIYLCTAGGVNTEAFFGQGTRLTVV.

This chain joins TRBV27 and TRBJ1-1; D gene unclear. CDR3 length: 13 residues. The V and J ends lost 1 base and 5 bases respectively, with 8 bases between them. Per the germline V gene, CDR1 is MNHEY and CDR2 is SMNVEV (reference sequence). The CDR3 loop reads CASSLYLATEAFF. The CDR3 DNA is TGTGCCAGCAGTTTATATTTAGCAACTGAAGCTTTCTTT.

The chain joins TRBV10-3 to TRBJ2-1, with unresolved D. The CDR3 length is 12 residues. Between the trimmed V and J ends, which lost 3 bases and 10 bases, there was a span of 10 bases. The germline V gene has CDR1 ENHRY and CDR2 SYGVKD. CDR3 residues: CAISERGLEQFF. CDR3 sequence (DNA): TGTGCCATCAGTGAACGAGGCTTGGAGCAGTTCTTC.

V gene TRBV6-5 combines with J gene TRBJ2-1, with TRBD2 identical over 10 bases. This CDR3 is 16 amino acids long. From germline, CDR1 is MNHEY and CDR2 SVGAGI. The junction had 4 bases not matched to a gene; V was cut back by 0 bases and J by 5 bases. Here the CDR3 reads CASSYSAGGLHNEQFF. CDR3 DNA sequence: TGTGCCAGCAGTTACTCAGCGGGGGGGCTCCACAATGAGCAGTTCTTC.